The next 18 T cell receptor beta chains were all read from a single sample in a study of Ad26.COV2.S vaccination and SARS-CoV-2 variants. Treatment: some 19 received Ad26.COV2.S at low or high dose, single or two shots; roughly five received placebo; per-sample allocation not given. Each sample was drawn 63 days after the first injection (of vaccine or placebo). Clones were sequenced by immunoSEQ multiplex PCR, and TCRdb holds only the in-frame ones, with some missing. The sample gives fewer than 400,000 clones, 85% to 90% of which show up once; about 5.4% is in the top ten. Sequencing was performed on peripheral blood, taken in a trial of Ad26.COV2.S vaccine versus placebo. These receptors were collected from a person aged 18-60 years who received the Ad26.COV2.S COVID-19 vaccine or a placebo.

This chain connects TRBV11-3 to TRBJ2-1; 10 bases are a match to TRBD1. The V gene end was trimmed by 5 bases and the J gene end by 4 bases; junction bases not matched to a gene: 5. Germline V lookup: CDR1 SGHNT, CDR2 YENEEA. This CDR3 spans 15 amino acids. Here the CDR3 DNA reads TGTGCCAGCAGCACCCGACAGGGGGCTTACAATGAGCAGTTCTTC. The encoded protein is CASSTRQGAYNEQFF.

The genes are TRBV5-1 and TRBJ1-4, with 8 bases that match TRBD1. J gave up 3 bases and V 4 bases, and 5 bases lay outside the gene matches. Germline V gene data show CDR1 as SGHRS and CDR2 as YFSETQ. The CDR3 totals 15 residues. CDR3 loop: CASSALQGANEKLFF. The CDR3 nucleotides are TGCGCCAGCAGCGCTTTACAGGGGGCTAATGAAAAACTGTTTTTT.

The rearrangement links TRBV5-4 to TRBJ2-5; D might be TRBD1 (6 bases). CDR1 and CDR2 from the germline V gene are SGHNT and YYREEE (reference sequence). The CDR3 is 15 residues long. Trimming cost V 3 bases and J 4 bases, with 16 bases left between them. CDR3 residues: CASSYPRGTSETQYF. CDR3 sequence (DNA): TGTGCCAGCAGCTATCCGAGGGGGACCTCAGAGACCCAGTACTTC. Combining the CDR3 with reference TRBV5-4 and TRBJ2-5 gives the whole variable domain ETGVTQSPTHLIKTRGQQVTLRCSSQSGHNTVSWYQQALGQGPQFIFQYYREEENGRGNFPPRFSGLQFPNYSSELNVNALELDDSALYLCASSYPRGTSETQYFGPGTRLLVL.

The chain is built from TRBV4-1 and TRBJ1-1; a possible D gene is TRBD1 (5 bases). The CDR3 has 14 amino acids. Germline CDR1 and CDR2: MGHRA and YSYEKL. V lost 6 bases, J lost 1 base, and 12 bases lay in between. In DNA form, the CDR3 reads TGCGCCAGCAGACCCATCGGACAGAACACTGAAGCTTTCTTT. It codes for CASRPIGQNTEAFF.

The chain links TRBV27 to TRBJ1-5; 7 positions match TRBD1. CDR3 length equals 14 residues. Germline V gene sequence: CDR1 MNHEY, CDR2 SMNVEV (reference sequence). V trimming: 2 bases; J trimming: 4 bases; junction bases outside the gene matches: 2. The CDR3 loop is CASSLATGNQPQHF. The CDR3, as DNA: TGTGCCAGCAGTTTAGCGACAGGGAATCAGCCCCAGCATTTT.

The V and J genes are TRBV28 and TRBJ1-5, with D possibly being TRBD1 (5 bases). The V and J ends lost 1 base and 0 bases respectively, with 25 bases between them. Per the germline V gene, CDR1 is MDHEN and CDR2 is SYDVKM. The CDR3 covers 21 residues. The CDR3 DNA follows: TGTGCCAGCAGTTTATTCGTGGTGAGGGGACGGACACCCTATAGCAATCAGCCCCAGCATTTT. Its translation is CASSLFVVRGRTPYSNQPQHF.

The gene calls are TRBV7-2 and TRBJ1-1; 7 bases line up with TRBD1. Germline values: CDR1 SGHTA, CDR2 FQGNSA. V dropped 6 bases and J dropped 5; count of bases not matched to a gene: 15. This CDR3 spans 16 amino acids. CDR3 protein: CASRTDRVAVGTEAFF. The CDR3 region has the DNA TGTGCCAGCAGGACCGACAGGGTCGCGGTCGGGACTGAAGCTTTCTTT.

Comment on this clone: Other DNA sequences in the same sample also yield this CDR3. This sequence joins TRBV18 and TRBJ1-5, with unresolved D. Trimming took 1 base from V and 4 from J, leaving 5 bases between them. Germline lookup yields CDR1 KGHSH and CDR2 LQKENI. This CDR3 has 13 amino acids. The CDR3 reads CASSPLENQPQHF. CDR3 in DNA: TGTGCCAGCTCACCACTGGAGAATCAGCCCCAGCATTTT. Full variable domain (missing parts from reference TRBV18 and TRBJ1-5): NAGVMQNPRHLVRRRGQEARLRCSPMKGHSHVYWYRQLPEEGLKFMVYLQKENIIDESGMPKERFSAEFPKEGPSILRIQQVVRGDSAAYFCASSPLENQPQHFGDGTRLSIL.

The chain couples TRBV30 to TRBJ1-2; D not certain. The V end lost 8 bases, the J end lost 3 bases, and 13 bases lay between the germline ends. CDR3 size: 12 residues. Germline V gene lookup returns CDR1 GTSNPN and CDR2 SVGIG (reference sequence). This CDR3 reads CAVTGEYYGYTF. The CDR3 DNA reads as TGTGCCGTGACTGGGGAGTACTATGGCTACACCTTC.

The chain combines TRBV9 with TRBJ1-1; no firm D call. Trimming took off 2 bases at V and 4 bases at J, with 9 bases between the two ends. CDR1 and CDR2 (germline): SGDLS, YYNGEE. This CDR3 spans 13 amino acids. The CDR3 loop reads CASSVGIGTEAFF. The CDR3 DNA is TGTGCCAGCAGCGTTGGCATAGGCACTGAAGCTTTCTTT.

The chain carries TRBV18 and TRBJ1-2; D remains unclear. With 3 bases removed from V and 2 bases from J, the gap between germline ends came to 7 bases. Germline V gives CDR1 KGHSH, CDR2 LQKENI. CDR3 length equals 13 residues. DNA for the CDR3: TGTGCCAGCTCACCGGGGTACAACTATGGCTACACCTTC. It specifies CASSPGYNYGYTF.

This clone has only a few counts. J is TRBJ1-6 and V is TRBV27; D is undetermined. V was cut by 6 bases and J by 8 bases, with 8 bases left in between. The germline V gene has CDR1 MNHEY and CDR2 SMNVEV (reference sequence). This CDR3 is built from 12 residues. The CDR3 bases are TGTGCCAGCAGGGCCCTATATTCACCCCTCCACTTT. Amino acid sequence: CASRALYSPLHF.

V and J are TRBV4-3 and TRBJ1-1; D gene unclear. V dropped 0 bases and J dropped 3 bases, with 8 bases sitting between them. Germline V CDR1 and CDR2: LGHNA, YSLEER. The CDR3 totals 14 residues. The CDR3 spells CASSQDPRYTEAFF. The CDR3 DNA reads as TGCGCCAGCAGCCAAGATCCCCGCTACACTGAAGCTTTCTTT.

The V call is TRBV2, the J call TRBJ1-1, with D tentatively TRBD1 (5 bases). The CDR3 extends over 14 amino acids. The germline V gene encodes CDR1 SNHLY and CDR2 FYNNEI. The ends were cut back, 3 bases at V and 6 bases at J, with 14 bases in the middle. In DNA, the CDR3 is TGTGCCAGCAGTGAGGGGAGGGGTAGGTCTGAAGCTTTCTTT. It is translated as CASSEGRGRSEAFF.

To note about this clone: In the same sample, other DNA sequences code for this CDR3. The rearrangement links TRBV19 to TRBJ1-1; D not resolved. V lost 6 bases and J 0 bases, leaving 11 bases between the germline ends. From germline, CDR1 is LNHDA and CDR2 SQIVND (reference sequence). The CDR3 extends over 14 amino acids. DNA of the CDR3: TGTGCCAGTAGCCGGACGGGGATGAACACTGAAGCTTTCTTT. Amino acids: CASSRTGMNTEAFF.

The gene calls are TRBV12-5 and TRBJ2-5, with 7 bases aligning to TRBD1. Germline CDR1 is LGHNT and CDR2 is FRNRAP. V shed 6 bases and J 2 bases; nucleotides not matched to a gene: 3. CDR3 length: 13 residues. Here the CDR3 DNA reads TGTGCTAGTGGAACGACAGGGCAAGAGACCCAGTACTTC. Translation: CASGTTGQETQYF.

This CDR3 reads CASSQLTSQGKDTQYF. The CDR3 DNA reads as TGCGCCAGCAGCCAATTGACTAGTCAGGGTAAAGATACGCAGTATTTT. V usage is TRBV4-1 and J usage is TRBJ2-3; TRBD2 is a possible D gene (6 bases). Germline CDR1 MGHRA, CDR2 YSYEKL. V lost 2 bases to trimming and J lost 5 bases, with 17 bases between them. This CDR3 comprises 16 residues.

The J gene is TRBJ1-6, the V gene TRBV12-3 or TRBV12-4; D gene unclear. This CDR3 region has 12 residues. V lost 3 bases, J lost 11 bases, and 8 bases lay in between. This chain's CDR3 is CASSLGMAPLHF. The CDR3, as DNA: TGTGCCAGCAGTTTGGGCATGGCACCCCTCCACTTT.